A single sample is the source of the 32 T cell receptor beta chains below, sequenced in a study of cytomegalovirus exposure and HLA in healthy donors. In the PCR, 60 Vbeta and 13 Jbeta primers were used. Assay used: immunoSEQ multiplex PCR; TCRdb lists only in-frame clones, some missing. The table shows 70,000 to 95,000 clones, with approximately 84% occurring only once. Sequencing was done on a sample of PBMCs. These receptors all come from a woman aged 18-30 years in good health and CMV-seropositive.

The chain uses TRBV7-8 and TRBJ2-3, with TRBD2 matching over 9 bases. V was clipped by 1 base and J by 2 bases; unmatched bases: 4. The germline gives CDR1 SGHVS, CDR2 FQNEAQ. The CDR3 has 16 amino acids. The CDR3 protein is CASSLVSSGVTDTQYF. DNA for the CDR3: TGTGCCAGCAGCTTAGTTTCTAGCGGGGTCACAGATACGCAGTATTTT. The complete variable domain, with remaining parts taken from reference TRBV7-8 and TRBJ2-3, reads GAGVSQSPRYKVAKRGQDVALRCDPISGHVSLFWYQQALGQGPEFLTYFQNEAQLDKSGLPSDRFFAERPEGSVSTLKIQRTQQEDSAVYLCASSLVSSGVTDTQYFGPGTRLTVL.

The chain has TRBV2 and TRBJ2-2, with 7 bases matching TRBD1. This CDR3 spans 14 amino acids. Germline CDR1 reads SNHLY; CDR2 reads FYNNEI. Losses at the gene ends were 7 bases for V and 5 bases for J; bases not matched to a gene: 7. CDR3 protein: CASKTGSRTGELFF. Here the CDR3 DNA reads TGTGCCAGCAAGACAGGGTCAAGGACCGGGGAGCTGTTTTTT.

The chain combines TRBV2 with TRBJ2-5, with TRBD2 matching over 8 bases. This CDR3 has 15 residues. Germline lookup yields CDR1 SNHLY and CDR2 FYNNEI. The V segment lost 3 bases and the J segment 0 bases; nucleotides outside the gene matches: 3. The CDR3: CASSDLAGYQETQYF. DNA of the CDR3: TGTGCCAGCAGTGACCTAGCGGGTTACCAAGAGACCCAGTACTTC.

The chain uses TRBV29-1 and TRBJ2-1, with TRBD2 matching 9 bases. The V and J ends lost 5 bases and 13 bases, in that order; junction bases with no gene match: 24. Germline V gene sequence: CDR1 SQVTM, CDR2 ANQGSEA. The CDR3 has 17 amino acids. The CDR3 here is CSVSSGGQGPTVSRQFF. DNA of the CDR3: TGCAGCGTTTCAAGCGGGGGGCAGGGCCCTACGGTTTCCCGTCAGTTCTTC.

The CDR3 loop is CASTPGWGRETQYF. In DNA, the CDR3 is TGTGCCAGTACCCCAGGTTGGGGGCGAGAGACCCAGTACTTC. The rearrangement uses TRBV19 and TRBJ2-5; the D gene is possibly TRBD1 (6 bases). Germline CDR1 LNHDA, CDR2 SQIVND (reference sequence). V shed 7 bases and J shed 4 bases, with 16 bases lying between them. This CDR3 contains 14 residues.

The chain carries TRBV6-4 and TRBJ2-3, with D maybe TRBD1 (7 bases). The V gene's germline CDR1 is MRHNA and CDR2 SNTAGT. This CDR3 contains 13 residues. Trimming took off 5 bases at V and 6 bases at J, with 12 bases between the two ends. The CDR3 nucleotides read TGTGCCAGCAGTACGGAGGGGGCGGATACGCAGTATTTT. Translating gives CASSTEGADTQYF.

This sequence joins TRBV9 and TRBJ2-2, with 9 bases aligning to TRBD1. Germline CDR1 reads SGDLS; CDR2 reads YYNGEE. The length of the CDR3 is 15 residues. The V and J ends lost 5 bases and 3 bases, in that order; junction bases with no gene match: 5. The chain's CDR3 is CASRPGTGYTGELFF. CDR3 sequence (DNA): TGTGCCAGCAGACCGGGGACAGGGTACACCGGGGAGCTGTTTTTT.

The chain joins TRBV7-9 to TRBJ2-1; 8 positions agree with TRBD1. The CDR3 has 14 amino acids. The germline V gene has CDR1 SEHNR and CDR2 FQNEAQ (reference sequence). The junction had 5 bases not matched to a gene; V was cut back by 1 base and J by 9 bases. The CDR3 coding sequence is TGTGCCAGCAGCTTAGGGACAGGGTTTCGTGAGCAGTTCTTC. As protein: CASSLGTGFREQFF.

CDR3 in DNA: TGCAGCGTTGTTCTGGGAGGGGGGGCCTACAATGAGCAGTTCTTC. Residues: CSVVLGGGAYNEQFF. The chain uses TRBV29-1 and TRBJ2-1; D is possibly TRBD2 (7 bases). Germline CDR1 SQVTM, CDR2 ANQGSEA. The CDR3 has 15 residues. V was trimmed by 4 bases and J by 2 bases, leaving 15 bases between them.

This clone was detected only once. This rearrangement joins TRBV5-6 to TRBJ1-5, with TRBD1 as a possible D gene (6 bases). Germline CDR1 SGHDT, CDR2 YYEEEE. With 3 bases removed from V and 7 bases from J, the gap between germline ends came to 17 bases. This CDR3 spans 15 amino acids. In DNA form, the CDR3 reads TGTGCCAGCAGCTCACAGGGTTTCAAGAGCCAGCCCCAGCATTTT. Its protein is CASSSQGFKSQPQHF.

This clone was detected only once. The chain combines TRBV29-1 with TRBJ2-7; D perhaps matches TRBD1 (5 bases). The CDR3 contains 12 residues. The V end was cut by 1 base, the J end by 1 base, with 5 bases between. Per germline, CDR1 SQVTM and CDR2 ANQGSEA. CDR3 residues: CSVEGTSYEQYF. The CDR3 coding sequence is TGCAGCGTTGAAGGGACATCCTACGAGCAGTACTTC.

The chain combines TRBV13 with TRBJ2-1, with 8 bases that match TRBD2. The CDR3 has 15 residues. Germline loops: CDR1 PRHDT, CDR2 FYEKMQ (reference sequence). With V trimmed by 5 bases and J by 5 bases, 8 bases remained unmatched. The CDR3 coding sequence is TGTGCCAGCAGCACCCCGGGGGGGGCCCACAATGAGCAGTTCTTC. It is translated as CASSTPGGAHNEQFF.

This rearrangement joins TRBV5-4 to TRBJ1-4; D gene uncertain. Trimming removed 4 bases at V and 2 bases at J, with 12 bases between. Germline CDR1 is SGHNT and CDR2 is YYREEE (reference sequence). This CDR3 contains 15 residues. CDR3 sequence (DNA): TGTGCCAGCAGCCCCACAGCGGGGACTAATGAAAAACTGTTTTTT. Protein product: CASSPTAGTNEKLFF.

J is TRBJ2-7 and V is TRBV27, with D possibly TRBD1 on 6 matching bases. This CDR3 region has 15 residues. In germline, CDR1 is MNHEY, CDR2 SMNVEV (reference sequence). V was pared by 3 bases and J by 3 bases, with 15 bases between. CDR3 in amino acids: CASSLETGLNYEQYF. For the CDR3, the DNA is TGTGCCAGCAGTTTGGAGACAGGATTAAACTACGAGCAGTACTTC.

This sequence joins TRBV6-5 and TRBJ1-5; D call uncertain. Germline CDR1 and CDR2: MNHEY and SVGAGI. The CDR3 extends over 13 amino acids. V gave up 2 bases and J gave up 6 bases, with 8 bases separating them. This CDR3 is CASSYNLGQPQHF. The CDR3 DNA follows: TGTGCCAGCAGTTACAATCTCGGTCAGCCCCAGCATTTT.

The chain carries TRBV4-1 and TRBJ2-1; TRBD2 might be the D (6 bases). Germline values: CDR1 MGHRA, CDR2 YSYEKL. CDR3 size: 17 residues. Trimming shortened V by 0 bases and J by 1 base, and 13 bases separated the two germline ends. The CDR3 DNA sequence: TGCGCCAGCAGCCAAGATCCTGGGGAGGTTTCCTACAATGAGCAGTTCTTC. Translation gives CASSQDPGEVSYNEQFF.

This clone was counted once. CDR3 nucleotides: TGTGCCTGGAACCTCGGGGGGAGCACTGAAGCTTTCTTT. Translating gives CAWNLGGSTEAFF. The chain combines TRBV30 with TRBJ1-1, with D maybe TRBD1 (5 bases). V was cut by 4 bases and J by 4 bases, with 13 bases left in between. Germline CDR1 reads GTSNPN; CDR2 reads SVGIG (reference sequence). The CDR3 is made up of 13 amino acids.

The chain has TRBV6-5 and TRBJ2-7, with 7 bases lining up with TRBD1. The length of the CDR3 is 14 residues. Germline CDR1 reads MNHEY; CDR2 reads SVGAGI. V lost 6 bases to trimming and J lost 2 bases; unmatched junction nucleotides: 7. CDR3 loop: CASSIGTVPYEQYF. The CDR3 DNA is TGTGCCAGCAGCATTGGGACAGTTCCCTACGAGCAGTACTTC.

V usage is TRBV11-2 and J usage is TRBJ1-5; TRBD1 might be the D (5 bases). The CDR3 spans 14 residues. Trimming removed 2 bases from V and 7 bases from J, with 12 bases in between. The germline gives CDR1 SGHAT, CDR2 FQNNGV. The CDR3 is CASSLNPGYQPQHF. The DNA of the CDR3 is TGTGCCAGCAGCTTAAATCCAGGGTACCAGCCCCAGCATTTT.

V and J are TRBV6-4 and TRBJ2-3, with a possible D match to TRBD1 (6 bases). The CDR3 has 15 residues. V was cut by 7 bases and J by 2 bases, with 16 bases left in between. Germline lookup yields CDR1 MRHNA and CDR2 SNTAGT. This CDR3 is CASTKDWGLTDTQYF. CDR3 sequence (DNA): TGTGCCAGCACCAAGGACTGGGGGCTCACAGATACGCAGTATTTT.

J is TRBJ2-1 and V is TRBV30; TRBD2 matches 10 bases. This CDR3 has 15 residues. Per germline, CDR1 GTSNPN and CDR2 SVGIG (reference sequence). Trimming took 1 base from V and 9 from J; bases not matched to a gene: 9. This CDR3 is CAWSGGTSVPGEQFF. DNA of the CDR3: TGTGCCTGGAGTGGGGGGACTAGCGTTCCCGGTGAGCAGTTCTTC.

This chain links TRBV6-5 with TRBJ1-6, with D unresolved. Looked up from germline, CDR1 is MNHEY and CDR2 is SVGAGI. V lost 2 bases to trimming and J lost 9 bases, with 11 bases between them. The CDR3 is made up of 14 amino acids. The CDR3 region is CASSYGRLASPLHF. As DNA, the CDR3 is TGTGCCAGCAGTTACGGCAGGTTGGCTTCACCCCTCCACTTT.

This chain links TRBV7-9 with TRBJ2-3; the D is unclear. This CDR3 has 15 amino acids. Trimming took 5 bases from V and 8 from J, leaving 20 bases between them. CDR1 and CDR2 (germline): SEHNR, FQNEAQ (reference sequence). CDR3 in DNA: TGTGCCAGCAGCCCCCAACTCCTGACTCCTACTACGCAGTATTTT. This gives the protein CASSPQLLTPTTQYF.

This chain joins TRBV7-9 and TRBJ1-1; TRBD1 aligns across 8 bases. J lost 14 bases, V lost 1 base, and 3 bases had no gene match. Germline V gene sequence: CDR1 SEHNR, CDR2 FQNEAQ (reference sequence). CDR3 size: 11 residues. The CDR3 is CASSLVGQAFF. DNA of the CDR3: TGTGCCAGCAGCTTAGTGGGACAGGCCTTCTTT. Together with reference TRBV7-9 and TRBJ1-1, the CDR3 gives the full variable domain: DTGVSQNPRHKITKRGQNVTFRCDPISEHNRLYWYRQTLGQGPEFLTYFQNEAQLEKSRLLSDRFSAERPKGSFSTLEIQRTEQGDSAMYLCASSLVGQAFFGQGTRLTVV.

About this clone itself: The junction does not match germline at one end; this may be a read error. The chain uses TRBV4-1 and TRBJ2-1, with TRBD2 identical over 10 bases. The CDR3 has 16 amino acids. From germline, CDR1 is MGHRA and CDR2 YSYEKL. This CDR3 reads CASSPLAGGDYNEQFF. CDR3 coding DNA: TGCGCCAGTAGCCCTTTAGCGGGAGGAGACTACAATGAGCAGTTCTTC.

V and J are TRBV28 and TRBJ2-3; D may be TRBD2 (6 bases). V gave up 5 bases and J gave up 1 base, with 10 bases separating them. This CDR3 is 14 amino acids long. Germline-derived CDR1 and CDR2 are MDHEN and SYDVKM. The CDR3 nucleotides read TGTGCCAGCAGTCCATCGGGGGGCACAGATACGCAGTATTTT. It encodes CASSPSGGTDTQYF.

This CDR3 reads CASSQAHRDGYTF. CDR3 sequence (DNA): TGCGCCAGCAGCCAAGCGCACAGGGACGGCTACACCTTC. The chain has TRBV4-1 and TRBJ1-2, with D perhaps TRBD1 (6 bases). Looked up from germline, CDR1 is MGHRA and CDR2 is YSYEKL. The CDR3 extends over 13 amino acids. Trimming cost V 1 base and J 8 bases, with 11 bases left between them.

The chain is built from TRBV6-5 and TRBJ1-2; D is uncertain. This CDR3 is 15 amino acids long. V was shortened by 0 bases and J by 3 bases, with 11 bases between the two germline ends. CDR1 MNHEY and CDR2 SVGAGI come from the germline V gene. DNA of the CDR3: TGTGCCAGCAGTTACTCTATATGGTCGGACTATGGCTACACCTTC. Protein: CASSYSIWSDYGYTF.

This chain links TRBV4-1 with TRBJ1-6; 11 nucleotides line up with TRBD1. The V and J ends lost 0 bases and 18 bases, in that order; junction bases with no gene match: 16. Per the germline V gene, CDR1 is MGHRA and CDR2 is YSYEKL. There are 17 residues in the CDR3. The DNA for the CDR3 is TGCGCCAGCAGCCAAGAGGAGGGGACAGGGGGGTGGTGGTCGTCCCACTTT. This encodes CASSQEEGTGGWWSSHF.

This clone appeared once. CDR3 nucleotides: TGTGCCAGCAGCACAATGAGGGGGAGAATTGAAGCTTTCTTT. Residues: CASSTMRGRIEAFF. The V call is TRBV28, the J call TRBJ1-1; perhaps TRBD1 as D (6 bases). Trimming cost V 6 bases and J 7 bases, with 18 bases left between them. This CDR3 contains 14 residues. Germline loops: CDR1 MDHEN, CDR2 SYDVKM.

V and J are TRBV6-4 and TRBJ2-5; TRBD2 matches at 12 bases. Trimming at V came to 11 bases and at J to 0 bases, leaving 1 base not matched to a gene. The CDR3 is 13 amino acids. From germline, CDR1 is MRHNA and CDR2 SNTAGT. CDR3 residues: CAGTSGHQETQYF. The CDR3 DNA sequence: TGTGCCGGGACTAGCGGGCACCAAGAGACCCAGTACTTC.

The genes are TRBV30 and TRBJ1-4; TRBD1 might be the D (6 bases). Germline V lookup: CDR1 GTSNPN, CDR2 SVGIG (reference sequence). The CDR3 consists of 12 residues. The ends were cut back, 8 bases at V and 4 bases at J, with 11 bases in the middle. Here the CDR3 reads CARTGSNEKLFF. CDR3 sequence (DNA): TGTGCCCGAACAGGGAGTAATGAAAAACTGTTTTTT.